The T cell receptor beta chain described here comes from a study of identifying expanded T cells in peripheral blood. As concerns this clone: The antigen is not known.

During the collection period, no donor immune events like infections were recorded. General study points: Variance in clone template counts between approximately 2-week samples significantly increased with total template count across all healthy donors. Over two and four weeks, about 16 and 20 clones changed, versus approximately 1.1 between replicates.

Method: immunoSEQ multiplex PCR; TCRdb's copy keeps in-frame clones and lacks some. The sample records over 90,000 clones, 88% being singletons. The CDR3 sequence is 18 residues long. Trimming left V 2 bases short and J 6 bases short, with 23 bases between. Per the germline V gene, CDR1 is LGHNT and CDR2 is FRNRAP. The V call is TRBV12-5, the J call TRBJ1-5; D possibly corresponds to TRBD1 (5 bases). The TCR was taken from a person aged 18-70 years in good health. The sequenced sample was blood. The CDR3 sequence is CASGLYLARGWGGQPQHF. CDR3 bases: TGTGCTAGTGGTTTGTATTTAGCCCGGGGTTGGGGGGGTCAGCCCCAGCATTTT.